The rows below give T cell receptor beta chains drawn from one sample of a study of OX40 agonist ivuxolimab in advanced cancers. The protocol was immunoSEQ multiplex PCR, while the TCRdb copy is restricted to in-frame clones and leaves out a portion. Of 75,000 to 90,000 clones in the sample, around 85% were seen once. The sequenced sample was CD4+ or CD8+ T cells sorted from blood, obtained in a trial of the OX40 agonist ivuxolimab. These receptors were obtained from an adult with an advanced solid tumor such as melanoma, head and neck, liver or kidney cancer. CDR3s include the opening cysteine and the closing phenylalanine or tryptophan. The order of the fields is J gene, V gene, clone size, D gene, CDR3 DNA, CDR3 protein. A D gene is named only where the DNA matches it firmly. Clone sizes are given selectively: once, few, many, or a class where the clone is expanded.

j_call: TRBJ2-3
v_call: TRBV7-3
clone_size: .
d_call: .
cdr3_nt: TGTGCCAGCAGCAACCCCCCGGCCCGGGATACGCAGTATTTT
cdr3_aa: CASSNPPARDTQYF

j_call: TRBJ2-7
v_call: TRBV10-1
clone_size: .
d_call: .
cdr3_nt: TGCGCCAGCAGCACGGGACGGAACAACTACGAGCAGTACTTC
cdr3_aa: CASSTGRNNYEQYF

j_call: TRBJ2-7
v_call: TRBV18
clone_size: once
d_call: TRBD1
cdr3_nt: TGTGCCAGCTCACCGGGGGACAGGGGTTCCTACGAGCAGTACTTC
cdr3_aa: CASSPGDRGSYEQYF

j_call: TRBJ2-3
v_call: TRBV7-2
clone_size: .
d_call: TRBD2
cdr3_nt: TGTGCCAGCAGCTTAGTCCCCGGCGGGGGGGGAGATACGCAGTATTTT
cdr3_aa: CASSLVPGGGGDTQYF

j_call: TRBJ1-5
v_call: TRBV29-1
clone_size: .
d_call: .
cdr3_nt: TGCAGCGTTGAAGAACAGCACAATCAGCCCCAGCATTTT
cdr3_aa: CSVEEQHNQPQHF

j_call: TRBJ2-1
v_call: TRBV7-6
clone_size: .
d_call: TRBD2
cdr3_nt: TGTGCCAGCAGCCCGGGACTAGCGGCCTACAATGAGCAGTTCTTC
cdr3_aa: CASSPGLAAYNEQFF

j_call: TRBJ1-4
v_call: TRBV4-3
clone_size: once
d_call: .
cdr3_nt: TGCGCCAGCAGCCAAGACTTGACAGCGACAAATAAAAAACTGTTTTTT
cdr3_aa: CASSQDLTATNKKLFF

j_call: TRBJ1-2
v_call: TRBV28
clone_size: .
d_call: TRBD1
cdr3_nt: TGTGCCAGCACCCAGGGGGCAGGGTCGGGTTATGGCTACACCTTC
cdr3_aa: CASTQGAGSGYGYTF

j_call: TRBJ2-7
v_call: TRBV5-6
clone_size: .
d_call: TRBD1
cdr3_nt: TGTGCCAGCAGCGGGACAGGGGTGATCTACGAGCAGTACTTC
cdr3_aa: CASSGTGVIYEQYF

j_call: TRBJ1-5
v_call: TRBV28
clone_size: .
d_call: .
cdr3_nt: TGTGCCAGCAGTTATTTACAGGCGACGAATCAGCCCCAGCATTTT
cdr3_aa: CASSYLQATNQPQHF

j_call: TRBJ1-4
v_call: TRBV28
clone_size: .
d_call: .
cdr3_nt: TGTGCCAGCAGTTTAGGGGTTACGGGGGAAAAACTGTTTTTT
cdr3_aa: CASSLGVTGEKLFF

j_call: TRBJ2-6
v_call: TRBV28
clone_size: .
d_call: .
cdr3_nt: TGTGCCAGCAGCTCCGCAGGGGCTGGGGCCAACGTCCTGACTTTC
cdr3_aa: CASSSAGAGANVLTF

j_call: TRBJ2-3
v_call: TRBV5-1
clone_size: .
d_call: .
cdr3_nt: TGCGCCAGCAGCTTTTTTTCCCCAGGGGATACGCAGTATTTT
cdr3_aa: CASSFFSPGDTQYF

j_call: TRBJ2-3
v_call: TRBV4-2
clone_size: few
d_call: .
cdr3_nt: TGTGCCAGCAGCCAACAACAGGGATTCACAGATACGCAGTATTTT
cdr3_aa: CASSQQQGFTDTQYF